One and the same sample provided the 8 T cell receptor beta chains below, sequenced in a study of CD8 T cells in Susac syndrome. The RNA, roughly 0.45 to 1 ug, was put through reverse transcription using random hexamers. TCRdb itself ran the immunoSEQ multiplex PCR reads through MiXCR, one entry per CDR3 protein. The table records roughly 160,000 distinct CDR3 sequences, 95% to 97% of them present only once. Sequenced material: CD4+ T cells from PBMCs. These receptors were obtained from a human donor with Susac syndrome.

This clonotype was seen at least ten times. J is TRBJ2-5 and V is TRBV7-2; D is undetermined. The CDR3 runs 11 residues. Germline V gives CDR1 SGHTA, CDR2 FQGNSA. Trimming left V 3 bases short and J 2 bases short, with 1 base between. DNA for the CDR3: TGTGCCAGCAGCTTTCAAGAGACCCAGTACTTC. It specifies CASSFQETQYF.

The gene calls are TRBV5-4 and TRBJ2-3, with TRBD2 identical over 7 bases. The germline gives CDR1 SGHNT, CDR2 YYREEE (reference sequence). The CDR3 consists of 15 residues. Unmatched junction bases numbered 10, after V lost 6 bases and J lost 3 bases. The DNA for the CDR3 is TGTGCCAGCACCCCGTTTGCGGGAGCAACAGATACGCAGTATTTT. The encoded protein is CASTPFAGATDTQYF.

J is TRBJ1-2 and V is TRBV30; a possible D gene is TRBD1 (6 bases). Germline values: CDR1 GTSNPN, CDR2 SVGIG (reference sequence). The CDR3 extends over 13 amino acids. The V gene lost 0 bases and the J gene lost 4 bases, with 9 bases spanning the gap. CDR3 residues: CAWSVRTVYGYTF. The CDR3 region has the DNA TGTGCCTGGAGTGTACGGACAGTCTATGGCTACACCTTC. Combining the CDR3 with reference TRBV30 and TRBJ1-2 gives the whole variable domain SQTIHQWPATLVQPVGSPLSLECTVEGTSNPNLYWYRQAAGRGLQLLFYSVGIGQISSEVPQNLSASRPQDRQFILSSKKLLLSDSGFYLCAWSVRTVYGYTFGSGTRLTVV.

The rearrangement links TRBV12-3 or TRBV12-4 to TRBJ2-7; D uncertain. The CDR3 has 10 residues. Deletions cut 8 bases from V and 3 bases from J, with 5 bases between. The CDR3 DNA reads as TGTGCCAGCGGATACTACGAGCAGTACTTC. Translation gives CASGYYEQYF.

The sample holds a few counts of this clonotype. The chain joins TRBV19 to TRBJ2-1; D unclear. The CDR3 is 14 residues long. The V gene's germline CDR1 is LNHDA and CDR2 SQIVND (reference sequence). Trimming left V 6 bases short and J 1 base short, with 10 bases between. CDR3 DNA: TGTGCCAGTAGCCCTCGGAATTCCTACAATGAGCAGTTCTTC. It codes for CASSPRNSYNEQFF.

This clonotype was counted once. This chain connects TRBV7-9 to TRBJ2-7; D gene uncertain. From germline, CDR1 is SEHNR and CDR2 FQNEAQ (reference sequence). Trimming took 7 bases from V and 2 from J, leaving 12 bases between them. The CDR3 is 13 residues long. This CDR3 is CASTPGAAYEQYF. The CDR3 DNA reads TGTGCCAGCACCCCTGGCGCGGCCTACGAGCAGTACTTC.

The genes are TRBV18 and TRBJ1-5; D remains unclear. Germline CDR1 is KGHSH and CDR2 is LQKENI. The CDR3 covers 16 residues. Trimming cost V 2 bases and J 6 bases, with 17 bases left between them. The CDR3 region has the DNA TGTGCCAGCTCACCATGGGAAACGTCGGGAGGTCAGCCCCAGCATTTT. Its translation: CASSPWETSGGQPQHF. Supplemented by reference TRBV18 and TRBJ1-5, the full variable domain reads NAGVMQNPRHLVRRRGQEARLRCSPMKGHSHVYWYRQLPEEGLKFMVYLQKENIIDESGMPKERFSAEFPKEGPSILRIQQVVRGDSAAYFCASSPWETSGGQPQHFGDGTRLSIL.

The CDR3 here is CASSQEGGNTDTQYF. CDR3 nucleotides: TGCGCCAGCAGCCAAGAGGGCGGAAACACAGATACGCAGTATTTT. This chain joins TRBV4-3 and TRBJ2-3; D not resolved. Germline V lookup: CDR1 LGHNA, CDR2 YSLEER. CDR3 length: 15 amino acids. V was trimmed by 0 bases and J by 2 bases, leaving 9 bases between them.